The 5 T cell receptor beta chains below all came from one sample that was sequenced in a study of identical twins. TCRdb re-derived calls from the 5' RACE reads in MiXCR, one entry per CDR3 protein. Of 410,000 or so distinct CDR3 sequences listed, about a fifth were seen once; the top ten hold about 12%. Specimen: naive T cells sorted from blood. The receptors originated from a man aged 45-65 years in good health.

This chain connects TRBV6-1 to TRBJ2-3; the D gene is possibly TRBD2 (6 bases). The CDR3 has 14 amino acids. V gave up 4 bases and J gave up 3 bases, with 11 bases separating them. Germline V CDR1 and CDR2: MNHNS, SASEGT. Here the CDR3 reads CASSAGDLTDTQYF. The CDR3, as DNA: TGTGCCAGCAGTGCGGGAGACCTAACAGATACGCAGTATTTT.

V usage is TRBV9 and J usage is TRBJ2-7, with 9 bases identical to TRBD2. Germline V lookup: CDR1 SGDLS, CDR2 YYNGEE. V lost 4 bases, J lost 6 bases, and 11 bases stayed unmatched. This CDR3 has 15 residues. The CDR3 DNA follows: TGTGCCAGCAGCCCCACGGGGCGGGAGGGCCTCGAGCAGTACTTC. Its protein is CASSPTGREGLEQYF.

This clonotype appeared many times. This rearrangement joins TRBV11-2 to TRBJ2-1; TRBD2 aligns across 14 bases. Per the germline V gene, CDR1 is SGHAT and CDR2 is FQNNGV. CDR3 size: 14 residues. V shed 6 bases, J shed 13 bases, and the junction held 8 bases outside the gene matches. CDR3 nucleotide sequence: TGTGCCAGCAGTGGACTAGCGGGAGGCGCTGGTCAGTTCTTC. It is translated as CASSGLAGGAGQFF.

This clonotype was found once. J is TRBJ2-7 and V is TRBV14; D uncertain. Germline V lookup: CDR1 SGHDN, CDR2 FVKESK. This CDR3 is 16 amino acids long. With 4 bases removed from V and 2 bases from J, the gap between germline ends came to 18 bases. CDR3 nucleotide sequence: TGTGCCAGCAGCCCCAAGCTGAGAACTACAACCTACGAGCAGTACTTC. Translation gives CASSPKLRTTTYEQYF.

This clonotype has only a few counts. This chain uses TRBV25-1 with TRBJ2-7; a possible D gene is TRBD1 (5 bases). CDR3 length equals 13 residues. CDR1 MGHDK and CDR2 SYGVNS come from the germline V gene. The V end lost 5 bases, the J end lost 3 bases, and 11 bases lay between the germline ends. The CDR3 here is CASSTDTNYEQYF. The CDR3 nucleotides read TGTGCCAGCAGTACGGACACTAACTACGAGCAGTACTTC.